This entry is about one T cell receptor beta chain. What it recognizes is unknown. Profiling relied on immunoSEQ multiplex PCR, and the TCRdb table lists in-frame clones only, not all of them. The sample has about 100,000 clones, approximately 93% seen once. V lost 5 bases and J lost 4; bases outside the gene matches: 13. The CDR3 sequence is 17 residues long. Germline loops: CDR1 MDHEN, CDR2 SYDVKM. This sample is drawn from a study of OX40 agonist ivuxolimab in advanced cancers. Study background: Prior checkpoint blockade (anti-PD-1, anti-PD-L1 or anti-CTLA-4) was permitted; about 40% had it. Study-wide results and caveats: Antigen specificity remained undetermined for the expanded peripheral T cells.

This receptor was identified in an adult with an advanced solid tumor such as melanoma, head and neck, liver or kidney cancer. The source was CD4+ or CD8+ T cells sorted from blood, collected in a trial of the OX40 agonist ivuxolimab. The rearrangement uses TRBV28 and TRBJ2-1, with 8 nucleotides matching TRBD1. The CDR3, as DNA: TGTGCCAGCAGTCTAGGAACGGGGACAGGAGGGTACAATGAGCAGTTCTTC. Translation gives CASSLGTGTGGYNEQFF.